Listed below are T cell receptor beta chains from one sample, sequenced in a study of T cell repertoires in cytomegalovirus infection. TCRdb called the reads again in MiXCR, with one record for every CDR3 protein. Of some 440,000 distinct CDR3 sequences detected, 31% appear once; the ten largest clones hold around 15%. The sample taken for sequencing was PBMCs. The receptor source for this set is a human donor in good health (CMV status not recorded). Some clones in this sample may be carry-over from other donors' samples. Each CDR3 is given with its conserved first and last residue. Fields, in order: CDR3 protein, CDR3 DNA, V gene, clone size, J gene, D gene. The D gene is left open where the match is weak. Not all rows give a size; the values are once, few, many and, for expanded clones, a class.

cdr3_aa: CASSSRGGEQYF; cdr3_nt: TGTGCCAGCAGTTCCCGGGGAGGCGAGCAGTACTTC; v_call: TRBV6-5; clone_size: .; j_call: TRBJ2-7; d_call: .
cdr3_aa: CSAGTSGRTQYF; cdr3_nt: TGCAGCGCAGGGACCTCCGGGAGAACGCAGTATTTT; v_call: TRBV29-1; clone_size: few; j_call: TRBJ2-3; d_call: .
cdr3_aa: CASSGQGGTDTQYF; cdr3_nt: TGTGCCAGCAGTGGACAGGGGGGGACAGATACGCAGTATTTT; v_call: TRBV6-4; clone_size: many; j_call: TRBJ2-3; d_call: TRBD1
cdr3_aa: CASSRRDYGYTF; cdr3_nt: TGTGCCAGTTCCCGGAGGGACTATGGCTACACCTTC; v_call: TRBV9; clone_size: .; j_call: TRBJ1-2; d_call: .
cdr3_aa: CASSSTSDGSYNEQFF; cdr3_nt: TGTGCCAGCAGTTCGACTAGCGACGGCTCCTACAATGAGCAGTTCTTC; v_call: TRBV6-2/TRBV6-3; clone_size: .; j_call: TRBJ2-1; d_call: TRBD2
cdr3_aa: CASSSLTGTSNTGELFF; cdr3_nt: TGTGCCAGCAGCTCACTGACAGGGACCAGTAACACCGGGGAGCTGTTTTTT; v_call: TRBV7-6; clone_size: many; j_call: TRBJ2-2; d_call: TRBD1
cdr3_aa: CASRSTGANEAFF; cdr3_nt: TGTGCCAGCAGGTCTACAGGAGCAAATGAAGCTTTCTTT; v_call: TRBV7-8; clone_size: many; j_call: TRBJ1-1; d_call: .
cdr3_aa: CAWSVPGWQQYF; cdr3_nt: TGTGCCTGGAGTGTACCAGGGTGGCAGCAGTACTTC; v_call: TRBV30; clone_size: .; j_call: TRBJ2-7; d_call: .
cdr3_aa: CSASWRGHTDTQYF; cdr3_nt: TGCAGTGCTAGCTGGCGGGGGCACACAGATACGCAGTATTTT; v_call: TRBV20-1; clone_size: .; j_call: TRBJ2-3; d_call: .
cdr3_aa: CSVARAGELFF; cdr3_nt: TGCAGCGTTGCCAGGGCCGGGGAGCTGTTTTTT; v_call: TRBV29-1; clone_size: few; j_call: TRBJ2-2; d_call: .
cdr3_aa: CSVGASGATGEQYF; cdr3_nt: TGCAGCGTCGGAGCTAGCGGCGCCACGGGCGAGCAGTACTTC; v_call: TRBV29-1; clone_size: .; j_call: TRBJ2-7; d_call: TRBD2
cdr3_aa: CSARVSGGLTYEQYF; cdr3_nt: TGCAGTGCTAGAGTCTCTGGCGGCTTAACCTACGAGCAGTACTTC; v_call: TRBV20-1; clone_size: .; j_call: TRBJ2-7; d_call: .
cdr3_aa: CASSPRGTGSYEQYF; cdr3_nt: TGTGCCAGCAGCCCCCGGGGGACGGGAAGCTACGAGCAGTACTTC; v_call: TRBV4-2; clone_size: .; j_call: TRBJ2-7; d_call: .
cdr3_aa: CASSEAGTMGSLHF; cdr3_nt: TGTGCCAGCAGTGAAGCAGGGACAATGGGATCCCTCCACTTT; v_call: TRBV6-1; clone_size: .; j_call: TRBJ1-6; d_call: .
cdr3_aa: CASSPGSLAEDFF; cdr3_nt: TGTGCCAGCAGTCCCGGGAGCCTCGCTGAAGATTTCTTT; v_call: TRBV12-3/TRBV12-4; clone_size: .; j_call: TRBJ1-1; d_call: .
cdr3_aa: CSVRPGTVSYNEQFF; cdr3_nt: TGCAGCGTTCGTCCCGGGACGGTCTCCTACAATGAGCAGTTCTTC; v_call: TRBV29-1; clone_size: .; j_call: TRBJ2-1; d_call: .
cdr3_aa: CASSVTGEAEAFF; cdr3_nt: TGTGCCAGCAGCGTAACAGGGGAGGCTGAAGCTTTCTTT; v_call: TRBV7-3; clone_size: .; j_call: TRBJ1-1; d_call: TRBD1
cdr3_aa: CASSQDHGGFSYNEQFF; cdr3_nt: TGCGCCAGCAGCCAAGATCATGGAGGCTTTTCCTACAATGAGCAGTTCTTC; v_call: TRBV4-3; clone_size: .; j_call: TRBJ2-1; d_call: .
cdr3_aa: CASSPGRYNEQFF; cdr3_nt: TGTGCCAGCAGTCCCGGACGGTACAATGAGCAGTTCTTC; v_call: TRBV7-9; clone_size: .; j_call: TRBJ2-1; d_call: .
cdr3_aa: CSARIGTGVTRSYEQYF; cdr3_nt: TGCAGTGCTAGAATAGGGACAGGGGTTACTCGCTCCTACGAGCAGTACTTC; v_call: TRBV20-1; clone_size: many; j_call: TRBJ2-7; d_call: TRBD1
cdr3_aa: CASSEAETYEQYF; cdr3_nt: TGTGCCAGCTCGGAGGCAGAGACCTACGAGCAGTACTTC; v_call: TRBV7-2; clone_size: many; j_call: TRBJ2-7; d_call: .
cdr3_aa: CSSSSTLGVTPLHF; cdr3_nt: TGTTCCAGCAGCTCCACATTGGGAGTAACACCCCTCCACTTT; v_call: TRBV7-2; clone_size: .; j_call: TRBJ1-6; d_call: .
cdr3_aa: CASSRLGRGSSGYTF; cdr3_nt: TGTGCCAGCAGCCGCCTAGGGAGGGGCTCTTCCGGCTACACCTTC; v_call: TRBV7-2; clone_size: many; j_call: TRBJ1-2; d_call: .
cdr3_aa: CASSYSMGRQNTEAFF; cdr3_nt: TGTGCCAGCAGTTACTCGATGGGACGTCAAAACACTGAAGCTTTCTTT; v_call: TRBV6-2/TRBV6-3; clone_size: once; j_call: TRBJ1-1; d_call: .
cdr3_aa: CASSYSFGGQTGEQYF; cdr3_nt: TGTGCCAGCAGTTACTCCTTCGGGGGTCAAACGGGAGAGCAGTACTTC; v_call: TRBV6-6; clone_size: .; j_call: TRBJ2-7; d_call: .
cdr3_aa: CASSYSTNKGRGTDTQYF; cdr3_nt: TGTGCCAGCAGTTACTCGACTAATAAGGGAAGGGGCACAGATACGCAGTATTTT; v_call: TRBV6-2/TRBV6-3; clone_size: many; j_call: TRBJ2-3; d_call: .
cdr3_aa: CSVVGQGISYEQYF; cdr3_nt: TGCAGCGTTGTGGGACAGGGGATCTCCTACGAGCAGTACTTC; v_call: TRBV29-1; clone_size: few; j_call: TRBJ2-7; d_call: TRBD1
cdr3_aa: CASSPTWKGNTF; cdr3_nt: TGTGCCAGCAGCCCTACATGGAAGGGGAACACCTTC; v_call: TRBV6-2/TRBV6-3; clone_size: few; j_call: TRBJ1-2; d_call: .
cdr3_aa: CASSYQGQGTYEQYF; cdr3_nt: TGTGCCAGCAGCTACCAGGGACAGGGAACATACGAGCAGTACTTC; v_call: TRBV6-6; clone_size: .; j_call: TRBJ2-7; d_call: TRBD1
cdr3_aa: CASSQSSYNEQFF; cdr3_nt: TGTGCCAGCAGTCAGAGCTCCTACAATGAGCAGTTCTTC; v_call: TRBV6-1; clone_size: few; j_call: TRBJ2-1; d_call: .